This record looks at one T cell receptor beta chain sequence and its context. The target antigen is unknown. Use of 60 Vbeta and 13 Jbeta primers characterized the PCR. Profiled with immunoSEQ multiplex PCR; TCRdb holds only in-frame clones, not every one. The sample has just over 150,000 clones, around 83% seen once. The data stem from a study of cytomegalovirus exposure and HLA in healthy donors. Whole-study context: Prior work identified 120 million or so unique TCR beta sequences in 150 million to 200 million T cells. General study points: Researchers counted approximately 160 TCR beta chains as cytomegalovirus-associated.

Germline assignment: CDR1 SNHLY and CDR2 FYNNEI. The CDR3 is 14 amino acids. Donors showed nominal health when sampled, although they likely had unrecorded immune exposures. Sequenced: PBMCs. The sequence came from a woman under 30 in good health and CMV-seronegative. This sequence joins TRBV2 and TRBJ2-5; TRBD2 is a possible D gene (6 bases). Matching the DNA end better, TRBJ2-7 makes the J call doubtful. The CDR3 sequence is CASSLGGGSYEQYF. The CDR3 region has the DNA TGTGCCAGCTCATTGGGGGGAGGAAGCTACGAGCAGTACTTC.